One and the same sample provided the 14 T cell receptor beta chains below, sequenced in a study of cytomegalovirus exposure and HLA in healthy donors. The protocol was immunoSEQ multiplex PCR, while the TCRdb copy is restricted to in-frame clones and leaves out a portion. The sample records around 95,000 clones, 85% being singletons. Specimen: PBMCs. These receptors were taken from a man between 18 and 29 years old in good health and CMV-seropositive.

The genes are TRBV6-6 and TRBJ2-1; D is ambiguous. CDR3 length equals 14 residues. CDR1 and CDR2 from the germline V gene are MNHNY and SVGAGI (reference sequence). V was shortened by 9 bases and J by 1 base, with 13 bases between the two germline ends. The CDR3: CASSPAASYNEQFF. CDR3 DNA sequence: TGTGCCAGTTCCCCGGCGGCTTCCTACAATGAGCAGTTCTTC.

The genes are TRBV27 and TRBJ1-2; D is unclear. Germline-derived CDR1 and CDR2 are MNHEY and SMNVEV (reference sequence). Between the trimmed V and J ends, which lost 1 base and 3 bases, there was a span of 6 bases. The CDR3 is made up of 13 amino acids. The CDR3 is CASSLWAHYGYTF. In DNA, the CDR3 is TGTGCCAGCAGTTTATGGGCCCACTATGGCTACACCTTC.

The CDR3 region is CASSGLAGEGGELFF. The CDR3 DNA reads as TGTGCCAGCAGTGGACTAGCGGGAGAGGGCGGGGAGCTGTTTTTT. V gene TRBV5-4 combines with J gene TRBJ2-2, with TRBD2 matching 13 bases. V lost 5 bases, J lost 7 bases, and 5 bases stayed unmatched. The germline gives CDR1 SGHNT, CDR2 YYREEE (reference sequence). This CDR3 has 15 amino acids.

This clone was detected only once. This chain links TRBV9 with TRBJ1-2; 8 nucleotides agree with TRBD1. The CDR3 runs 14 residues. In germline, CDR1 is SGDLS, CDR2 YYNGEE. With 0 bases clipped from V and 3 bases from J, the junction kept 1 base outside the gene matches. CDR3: CASSVEGQDYGYTF. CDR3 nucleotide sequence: TGTGCCAGCAGCGTAGAGGGACAGGACTATGGCTACACCTTC.

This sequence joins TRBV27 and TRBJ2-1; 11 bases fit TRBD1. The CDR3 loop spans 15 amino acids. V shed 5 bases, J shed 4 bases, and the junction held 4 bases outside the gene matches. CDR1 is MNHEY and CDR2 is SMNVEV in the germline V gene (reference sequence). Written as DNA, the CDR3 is TGTGCCAGCAGTACCGGGACAGGGGGATACAATGAGCAGTTCTTC. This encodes CASSTGTGGYNEQFF.

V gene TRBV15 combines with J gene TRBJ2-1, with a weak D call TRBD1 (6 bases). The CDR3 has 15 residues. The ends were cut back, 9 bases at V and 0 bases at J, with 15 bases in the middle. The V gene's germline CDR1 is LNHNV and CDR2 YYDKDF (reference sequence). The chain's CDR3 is CATTQGPSSYNEQFF. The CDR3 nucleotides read TGTGCCACAACACAGGGACCGAGCTCCTACAATGAGCAGTTCTTC.

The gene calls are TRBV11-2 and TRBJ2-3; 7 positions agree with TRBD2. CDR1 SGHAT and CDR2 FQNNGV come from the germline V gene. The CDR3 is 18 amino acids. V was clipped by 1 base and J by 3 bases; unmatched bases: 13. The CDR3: CASSLGLTSVGETDTQYF. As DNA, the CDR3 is TGTGCCAGCAGCTTAGGGCTTACTAGCGTTGGTGAAACAGATACGCAGTATTTT.

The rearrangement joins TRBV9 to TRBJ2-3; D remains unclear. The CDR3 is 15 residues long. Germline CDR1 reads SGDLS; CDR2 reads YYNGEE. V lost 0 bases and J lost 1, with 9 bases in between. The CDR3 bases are TGTGCCAGCAGCGTAGGTAGTCGGGGCACAGATACGCAGTATTTT. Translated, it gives CASSVGSRGTDTQYF.

CDR3 DNA sequence: TGTGCCAGCACAGGGCTTTCTGGAAACACCATATATTTT. Amino acid sequence: CASTGLSGNTIYF. This chain links TRBV2 with TRBJ1-3, with D tentatively TRBD1 (5 bases). Germline V lookup: CDR1 SNHLY, CDR2 FYNNEI. V lost 7 bases and J lost 1, with 8 bases in between. The CDR3 extends over 13 amino acids. The full variable domain, rest sourced from reference TRBV2 and TRBJ1-3, is EPEVTQTPSHQVTQMGQEVILRCVPISNHLYFYWYRQILGQKVEFLVSFYNNEISEKSEIFDDQFSVERPDGSNFTLKIRSTKLEDSAMYFCASTGLSGNTIYFGEGSWLTVV.

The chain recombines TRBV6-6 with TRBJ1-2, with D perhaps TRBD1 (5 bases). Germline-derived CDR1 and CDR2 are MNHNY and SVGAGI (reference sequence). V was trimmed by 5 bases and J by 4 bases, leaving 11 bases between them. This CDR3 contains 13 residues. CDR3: CASSKGIFYGYTF. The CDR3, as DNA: TGTGCCAGCAGTAAGGGGATCTTCTATGGCTACACCTTC.

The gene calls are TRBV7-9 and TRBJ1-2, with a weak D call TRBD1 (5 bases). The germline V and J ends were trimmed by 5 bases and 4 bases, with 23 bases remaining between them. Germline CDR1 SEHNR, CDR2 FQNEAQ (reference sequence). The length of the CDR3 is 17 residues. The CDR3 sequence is CASSPFRTRALLYGYTF. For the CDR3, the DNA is TGTGCCAGCAGCCCCTTTAGGACAAGGGCACTTCTCTATGGCTACACCTTC.

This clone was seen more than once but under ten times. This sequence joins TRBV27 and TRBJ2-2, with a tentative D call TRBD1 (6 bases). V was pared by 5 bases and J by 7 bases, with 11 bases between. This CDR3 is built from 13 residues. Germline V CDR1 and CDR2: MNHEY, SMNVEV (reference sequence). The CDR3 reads CASSPQGNGELFF. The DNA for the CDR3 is TGTGCCAGCAGTCCCCAGGGGAACGGGGAGCTGTTTTTT.

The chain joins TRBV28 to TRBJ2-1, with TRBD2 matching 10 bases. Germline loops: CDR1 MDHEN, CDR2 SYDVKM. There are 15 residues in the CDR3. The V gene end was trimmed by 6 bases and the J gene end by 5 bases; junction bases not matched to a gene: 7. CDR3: CASRLGLAVDNEQFF. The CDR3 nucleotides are TGTGCCAGCAGATTAGGACTAGCGGTAGACAATGAGCAGTTCTTC.

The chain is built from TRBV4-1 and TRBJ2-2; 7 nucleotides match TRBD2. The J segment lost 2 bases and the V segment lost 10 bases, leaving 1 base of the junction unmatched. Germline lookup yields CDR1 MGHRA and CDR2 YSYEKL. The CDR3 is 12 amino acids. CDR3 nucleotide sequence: TGCGCCACTAGCGGCAACACCGGGGAGCTGTTTTTT. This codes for CATSGNTGELFF.